This T cell receptor beta chain was captured in a study of vaccination and CD4 T cells after COVID-19. The overall study: Convalescent study patients returned SARS-CoV-2 positive nasal swab PCR results, with 8 or 9 mild cases and one severe. Each individual in the study obtained two doses of BNT162b2 or mRNA-1273 vaccine. Median time from second vaccine dose to sampling was 72 days (14 to 241).

Note on this clonotype: Its matching antigen is unknown.

Treatment meaning: approximately nine-day PBMC culture with coronavirus spike peptide pools or control peptides (ViraFEST assay). Once obtained from cultured CD4+ T cells, the DNA was sequenced using the Oncomine TCR Beta short-read assay. TCRdb processed the PCR reads anew with MiXCR; each CDR3 protein has one entry. The data contain about 15,000 distinct CDR3 sequences, 30% to 35% of them singletons. Germline lookup yields CDR1 SGHRS and CDR2 YFSETQ. The CDR3 has 15 amino acids. The trim removed 0 bases at V and 6 bases at J, leaving 7 bases unmatched. Findings and limits, study-wide: Within the convalescent patients, a median around 90% of the SARS-CoV-2-reactive clones were ones that appeared only post-vaccination.

The source was CD4+ T cells from blood, cultured in vitro, collected after SARS-CoV-2 vaccination. The TCR sequence derives from a human donor who had recovered from COVID-19. This rearrangement joins TRBV5-1 to TRBJ2-3; 7 positions match TRBD2. For the CDR3, the DNA is TGCGCCAGCAGCTTGGAAGGCTTCGGGGGGGATACGCAGTATTTT. Its translation is CASSLEGFGGDTQYF.